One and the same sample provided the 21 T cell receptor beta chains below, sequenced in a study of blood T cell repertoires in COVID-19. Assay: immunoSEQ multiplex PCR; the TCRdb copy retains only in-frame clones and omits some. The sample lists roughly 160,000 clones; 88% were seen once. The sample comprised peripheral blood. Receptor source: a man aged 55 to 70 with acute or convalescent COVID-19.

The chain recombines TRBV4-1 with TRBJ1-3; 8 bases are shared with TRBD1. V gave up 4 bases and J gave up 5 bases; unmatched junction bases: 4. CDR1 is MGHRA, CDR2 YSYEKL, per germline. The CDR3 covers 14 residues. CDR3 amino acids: CASSLQGVRNTIYF. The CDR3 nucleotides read TGCGCCAGCAGCCTACAGGGGGTTAGAAACACCATATATTTT.

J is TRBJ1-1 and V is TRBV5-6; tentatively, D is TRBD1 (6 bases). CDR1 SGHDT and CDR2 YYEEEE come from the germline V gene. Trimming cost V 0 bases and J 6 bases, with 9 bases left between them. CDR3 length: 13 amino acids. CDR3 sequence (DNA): TGTGCCAGCAGCTTGGACAGGGAACCTGAAGCTTTCTTT. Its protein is CASSLDREPEAFF.

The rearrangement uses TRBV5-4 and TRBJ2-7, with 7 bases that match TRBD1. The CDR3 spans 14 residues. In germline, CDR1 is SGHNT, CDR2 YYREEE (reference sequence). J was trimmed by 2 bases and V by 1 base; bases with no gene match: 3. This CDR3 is CASSLTQGAYEQYF. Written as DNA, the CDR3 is TGTGCCAGCAGCTTGACTCAGGGGGCCTACGAGCAGTACTTC.

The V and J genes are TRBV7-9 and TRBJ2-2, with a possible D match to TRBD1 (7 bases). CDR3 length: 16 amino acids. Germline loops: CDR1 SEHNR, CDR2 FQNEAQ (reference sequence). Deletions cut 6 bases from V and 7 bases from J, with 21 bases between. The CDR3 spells CASSYDPQGGNGELFF. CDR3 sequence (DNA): TGTGCCAGCAGTTACGACCCCCAGGGGGGAAACGGGGAGCTGTTTTTT.

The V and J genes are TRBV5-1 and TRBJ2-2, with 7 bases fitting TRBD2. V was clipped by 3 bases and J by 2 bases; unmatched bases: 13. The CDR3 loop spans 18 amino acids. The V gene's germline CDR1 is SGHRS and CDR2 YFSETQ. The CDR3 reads CASSSPQEASGNTGELFF. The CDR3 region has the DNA TGCGCCAGCAGCTCACCCCAAGAAGCTAGCGGCAACACCGGGGAGCTGTTTTTT.

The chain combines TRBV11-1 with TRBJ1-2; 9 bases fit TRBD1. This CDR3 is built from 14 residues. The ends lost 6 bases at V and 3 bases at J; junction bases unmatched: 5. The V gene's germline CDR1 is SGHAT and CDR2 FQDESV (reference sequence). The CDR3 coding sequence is TGTGCCAGCAGGAACGACAGGGGGGACTATGGCTACACCTTC. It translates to CASRNDRGDYGYTF.

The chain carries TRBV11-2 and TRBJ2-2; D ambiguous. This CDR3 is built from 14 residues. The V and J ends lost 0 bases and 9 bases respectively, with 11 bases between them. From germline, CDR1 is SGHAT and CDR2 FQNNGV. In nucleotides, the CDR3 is TGTGCCAGCAGCTTAGAGCACAGACCCCGGGAGCTGTTTTTT. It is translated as CASSLEHRPRELFF.

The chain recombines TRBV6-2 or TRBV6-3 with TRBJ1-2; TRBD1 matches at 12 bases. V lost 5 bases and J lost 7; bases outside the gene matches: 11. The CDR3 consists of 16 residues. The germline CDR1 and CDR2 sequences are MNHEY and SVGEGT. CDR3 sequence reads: CASSQLPGQGARGYTF. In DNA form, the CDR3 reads TGTGCCAGCAGTCAACTTCCGGGACAGGGGGCGCGTGGCTACACCTTC.

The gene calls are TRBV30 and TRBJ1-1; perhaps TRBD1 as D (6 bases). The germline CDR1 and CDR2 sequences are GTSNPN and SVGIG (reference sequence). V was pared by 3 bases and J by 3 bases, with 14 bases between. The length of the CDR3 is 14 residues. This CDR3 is CAWRRAQGYTEAFF. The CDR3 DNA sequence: TGTGCCTGGAGGCGCGCACAGGGTTACACTGAAGCTTTCTTT. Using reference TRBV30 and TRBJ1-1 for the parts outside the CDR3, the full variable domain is SQTIHQWPATLVQPVGSPLSLECTVEGTSNPNLYWYRQAAGRGLQLLFYSVGIGQISSEVPQNLSASRPQDRQFILSSKKLLLSDSGFYLCAWRRAQGYTEAFFGQGTRLTVV.

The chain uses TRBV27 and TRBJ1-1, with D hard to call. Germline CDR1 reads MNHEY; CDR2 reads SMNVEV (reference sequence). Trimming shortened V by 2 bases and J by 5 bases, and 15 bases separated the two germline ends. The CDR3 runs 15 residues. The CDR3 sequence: CASSLVGQAGTEAFF. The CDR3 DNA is TGTGCCAGCAGTTTAGTAGGGCAGGCGGGGACTGAAGCTTTCTTT.

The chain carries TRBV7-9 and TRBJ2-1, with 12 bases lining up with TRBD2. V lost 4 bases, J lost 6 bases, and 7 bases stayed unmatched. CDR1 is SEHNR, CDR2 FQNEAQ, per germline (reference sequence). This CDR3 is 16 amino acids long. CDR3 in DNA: TGTGCCAGCAGCTCGACGACTAGCGGGAGTAGCAATGAGCAGTTCTTC. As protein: CASSSTTSGSSNEQFF.

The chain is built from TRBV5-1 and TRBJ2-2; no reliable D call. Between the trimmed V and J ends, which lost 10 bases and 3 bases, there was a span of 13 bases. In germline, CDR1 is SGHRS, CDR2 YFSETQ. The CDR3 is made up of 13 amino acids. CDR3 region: CAGRPFDTGELFF. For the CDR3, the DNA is TGCGCCGGGCGCCCCTTCGACACCGGGGAGCTGTTTTTT.

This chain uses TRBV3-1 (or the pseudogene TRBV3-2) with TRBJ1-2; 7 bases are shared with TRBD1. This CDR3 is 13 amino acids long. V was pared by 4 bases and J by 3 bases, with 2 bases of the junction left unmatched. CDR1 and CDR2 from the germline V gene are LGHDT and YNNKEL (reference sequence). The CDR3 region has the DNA TGTGCCAGCAGCCCCGGGACAGACTATGGCTACACCTTC. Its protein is CASSPGTDYGYTF.

The CDR3 here is CASSQDNRDGGYTF. The CDR3 nucleotides read TGTGCCAGCAGCCAAGATAACAGGGATGGTGGCTACACCTTC. The chain has TRBV3-1 (or the pseudogene TRBV3-2) and TRBJ1-2; D might be TRBD1 (6 bases). Trimming shortened V by 0 bases and J by 7 bases, and 12 bases separated the two germline ends. Per the germline V gene, CDR1 is LGHDT and CDR2 is YNNKEL (reference sequence). CDR3 length: 14 amino acids.

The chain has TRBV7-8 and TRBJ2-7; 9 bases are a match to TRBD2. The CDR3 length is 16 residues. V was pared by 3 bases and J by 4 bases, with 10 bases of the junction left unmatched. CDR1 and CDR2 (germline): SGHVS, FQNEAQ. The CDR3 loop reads CASSFLSSGMTYEQYF. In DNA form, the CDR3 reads TGTGCCAGCAGCTTCCTCTCTAGCGGGATGACTTACGAGCAGTACTTC.

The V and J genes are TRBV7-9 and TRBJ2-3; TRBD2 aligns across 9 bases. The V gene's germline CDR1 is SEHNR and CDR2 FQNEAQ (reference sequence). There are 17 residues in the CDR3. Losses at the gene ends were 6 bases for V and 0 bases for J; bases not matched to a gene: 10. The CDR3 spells CASRPAASGGSTDTQYF. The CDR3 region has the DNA TGTGCCAGCAGACCCGCTGCAAGCGGGGGGAGCACAGATACGCAGTATTTT.

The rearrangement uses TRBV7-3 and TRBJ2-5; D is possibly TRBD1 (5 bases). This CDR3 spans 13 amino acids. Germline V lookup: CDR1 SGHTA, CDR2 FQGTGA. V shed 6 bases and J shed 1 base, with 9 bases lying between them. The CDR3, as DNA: TGTGCCAGCAGTCAGGGTCCCCAAGAGACCCAGTACTTC. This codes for CASSQGPQETQYF.

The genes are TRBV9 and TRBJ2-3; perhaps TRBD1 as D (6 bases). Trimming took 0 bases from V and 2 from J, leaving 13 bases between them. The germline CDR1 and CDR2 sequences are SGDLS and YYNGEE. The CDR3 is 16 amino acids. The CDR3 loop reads CASSVGPRGATDTQYF. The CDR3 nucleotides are TGTGCCAGCAGCGTAGGACCCAGGGGCGCCACAGATACGCAGTATTTT.

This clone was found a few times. CDR3 sequence: CASSPSPGLDTDTQYF. The DNA of the CDR3 is TGTGCCAGCAGCCCGAGTCCGGGACTGGACACAGATACGCAGTATTTT. The chain combines TRBV3-1 (or the pseudogene TRBV3-2) with TRBJ2-3; possibly TRBD2 for D (6 bases). Trimming pared 4 bases from V and 2 bases from J, leaving 16 bases between. Germline CDR1 reads LGHDT; CDR2 reads YNNKEL (reference sequence). The length of the CDR3 is 16 residues.

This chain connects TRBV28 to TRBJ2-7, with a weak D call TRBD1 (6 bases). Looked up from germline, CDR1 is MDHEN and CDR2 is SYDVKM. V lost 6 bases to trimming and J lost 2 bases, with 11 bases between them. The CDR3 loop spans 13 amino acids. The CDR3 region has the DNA TGTGCCAGCAGAACCCGGGACACCTACGAGCAGTACTTC. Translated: CASRTRDTYEQYF. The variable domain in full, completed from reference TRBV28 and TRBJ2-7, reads DVKVTQSSRYLVKRTGEKVFLECVQDMDHENMFWYRQDPGLGLRLIYFSYDVKMKEKGDIPEGYSVSREKKERFSLILESASTNQTSMYLCASRTRDTYEQYFGPGTRLTVT.

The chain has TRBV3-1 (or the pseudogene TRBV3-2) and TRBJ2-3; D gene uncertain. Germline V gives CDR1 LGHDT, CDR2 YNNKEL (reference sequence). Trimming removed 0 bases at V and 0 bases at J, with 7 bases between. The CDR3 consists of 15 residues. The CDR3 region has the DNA TGTGCCAGCAGCCAAGACATGTCAAGCACAGATACGCAGTATTTT. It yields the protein CASSQDMSSTDTQYF.